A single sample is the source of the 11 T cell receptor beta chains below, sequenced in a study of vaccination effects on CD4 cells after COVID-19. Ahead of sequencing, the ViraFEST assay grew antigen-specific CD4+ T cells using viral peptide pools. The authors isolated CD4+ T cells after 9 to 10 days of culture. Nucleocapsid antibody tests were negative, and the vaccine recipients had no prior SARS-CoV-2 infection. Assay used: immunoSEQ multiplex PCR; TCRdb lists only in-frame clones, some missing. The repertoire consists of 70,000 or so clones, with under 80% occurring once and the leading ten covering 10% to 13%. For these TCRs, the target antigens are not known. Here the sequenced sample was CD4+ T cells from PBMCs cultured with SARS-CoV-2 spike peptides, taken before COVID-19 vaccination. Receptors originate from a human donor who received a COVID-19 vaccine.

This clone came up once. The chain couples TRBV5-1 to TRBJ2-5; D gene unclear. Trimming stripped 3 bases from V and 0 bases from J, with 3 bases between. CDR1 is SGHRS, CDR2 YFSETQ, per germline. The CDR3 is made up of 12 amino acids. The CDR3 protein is CASSYNQETQYF. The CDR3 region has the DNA TGCGCCAGCAGCTACAACCAAGAGACCCAGTACTTC.

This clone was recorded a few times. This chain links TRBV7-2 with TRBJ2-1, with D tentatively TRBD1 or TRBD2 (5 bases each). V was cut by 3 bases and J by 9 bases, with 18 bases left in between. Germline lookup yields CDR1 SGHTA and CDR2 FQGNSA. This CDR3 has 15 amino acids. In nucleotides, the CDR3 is TGTGCCAGCAGCTTCCGGGACGCAAGTTCTGGTGAGCAGTTCTTC. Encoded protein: CASSFRDASSGEQFF.

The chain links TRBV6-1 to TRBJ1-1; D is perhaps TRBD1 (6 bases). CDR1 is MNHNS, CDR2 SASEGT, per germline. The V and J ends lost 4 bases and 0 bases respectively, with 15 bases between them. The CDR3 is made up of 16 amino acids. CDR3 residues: CASSGRTGTLNTEAFF. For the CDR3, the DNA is TGTGCCAGCAGTGGTCGGACCGGGACACTGAACACTGAAGCTTTCTTT.

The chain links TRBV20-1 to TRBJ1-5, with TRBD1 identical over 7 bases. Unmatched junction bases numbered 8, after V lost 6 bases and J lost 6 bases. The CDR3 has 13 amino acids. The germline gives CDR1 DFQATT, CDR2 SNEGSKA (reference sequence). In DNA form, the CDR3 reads TGCAGTGCCAGTAACAGGGGTGGTCAGCCCCAGCATTTT. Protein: CSASNRGGQPQHF.

The chain's CDR3 is CAGPSPGTDTQYF. The DNA of the CDR3 is TGTGCCGGCCCATCCCCGGGAACAGATACGCAGTATTTT. This chain connects TRBV6-4 to TRBJ2-3; the D gene is possibly TRBD2 (5 bases). V was trimmed by 11 bases and J by 3 bases, leaving 15 bases between them. Germline V CDR1 and CDR2: MRHNA, SNTAGT. There are 13 residues in the CDR3.

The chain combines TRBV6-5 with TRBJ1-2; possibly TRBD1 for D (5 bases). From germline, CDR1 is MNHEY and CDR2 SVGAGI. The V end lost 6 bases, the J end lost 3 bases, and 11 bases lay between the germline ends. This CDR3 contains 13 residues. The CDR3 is CASRPQGHYGYTF. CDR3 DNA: TGTGCCAGCAGGCCTCAGGGTCACTATGGCTACACCTTC.

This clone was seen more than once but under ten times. The CDR3 reads CASSPDRGLIKNIQYF. CDR3 coding DNA: TGTGCCAGCTCACCAGACAGGGGGCTCATCAAAAACATTCAGTACTTC. The chain couples TRBV18 to TRBJ2-4; 10 positions match TRBD1. V was pared by 2 bases and J by 3 bases, with 4 bases of the junction left unmatched. Looked up from germline, CDR1 is KGHSH and CDR2 is LQKENI. The CDR3 runs 16 residues.

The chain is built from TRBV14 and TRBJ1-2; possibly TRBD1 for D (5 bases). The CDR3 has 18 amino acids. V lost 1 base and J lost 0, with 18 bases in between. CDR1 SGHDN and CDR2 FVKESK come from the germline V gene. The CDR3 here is CASSQGIRGNLANYGYTF. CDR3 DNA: TGTGCCAGCAGCCAAGGAATTCGGGGGAACCTAGCTAACTATGGCTACACCTTC.

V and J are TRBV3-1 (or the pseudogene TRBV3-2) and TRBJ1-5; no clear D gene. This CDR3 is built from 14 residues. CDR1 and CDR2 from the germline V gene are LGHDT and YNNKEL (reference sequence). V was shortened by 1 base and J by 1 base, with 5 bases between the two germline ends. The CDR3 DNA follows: TGTGCCAGCAGCCAAGGAAACAGCAATCAGCCCCAGCATTTT. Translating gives CASSQGNSNQPQHF.

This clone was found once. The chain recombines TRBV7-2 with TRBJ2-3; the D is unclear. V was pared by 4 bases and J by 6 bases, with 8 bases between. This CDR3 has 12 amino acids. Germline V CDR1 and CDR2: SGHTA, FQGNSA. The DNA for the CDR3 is TGTGCCAGCAGCTCCGCCTGGGATACGCAGTATTTT. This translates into CASSSAWDTQYF.

The CDR3 bases are TGTGCCAGCACTAAGGACAGGGGGTACGAGCAGTACGTC. It codes for CASTKDRGYEQYV. V usage is TRBV2 and J usage is TRBJ2-7; 10 nucleotides agree with TRBD1. The length of the CDR3 is 13 residues. Germline V gene data show CDR1 as SNHLY and CDR2 as FYNNEI. Trimming at V came to 7 bases and at J to 4 bases, leaving 4 bases not matched to a gene.